The 17 T cell receptor beta chains below all came from one sample that was sequenced in a study of T cell responses to AZD1222 COVID-19 vaccine. TCRdb keeps only in-frame clones here, not all; method: immunoSEQ multiplex PCR. The repertoire holds fewer than 120,000 clones, with about 94% as singletons. Sequenced here: peripheral blood, sampled 28 days after the second AZD1222 dose. The receptors shown here come from an adult who received the AZD1222 COVID-19 vaccine.

This clone is a singleton in its sample. The V gene is TRBV28, the J gene TRBJ2-2; possibly TRBD2 for D (6 bases). The CDR3 is 15 amino acids. The germline V gene has CDR1 MDHEN and CDR2 SYDVKM. V gave up 7 bases and J gave up 4 bases, with 16 bases separating them. The CDR3 region is CASTGLALGTGELFF. DNA of the CDR3: TGTGCCAGCACAGGGCTAGCGCTCGGCACCGGGGAGCTGTTTTTT.

V gene TRBV5-6 combines with J gene TRBJ2-1; possible D gene TRBD2, 6 bases. The CDR3 has 13 residues. V shed 4 bases and J shed 15 bases, with 20 bases lying between them. CDR1 and CDR2 from the germline V gene are SGHDT and YYEEEE. The CDR3 region is CASSDHLNRGRFF. The CDR3 region has the DNA TGTGCCAGCAGCGATCATCTTAATCGGGGGAGGTTCTTC.

This clone was observed once. The chain is built from TRBV5-6 and TRBJ2-1, with D hard to call. The CDR3 extends over 14 amino acids. Germline V CDR1 and CDR2: SGHDT, YYEEEE. V was shortened by 4 bases and J by 3 bases, with 11 bases between the two germline ends. The CDR3 loop is CASSPGSLYNEQFF. CDR3 nucleotides: TGTGCCAGCAGCCCTGGCAGCCTCTACAATGAGCAGTTCTTC.

As DNA, the CDR3 is TGTGCCAGCTCACCACCCACAGGACAGGCTCAAACGGGCTACACCTTC. Residues: CASSPPTGQAQTGYTF. This sequence joins TRBV18 and TRBJ1-2, with 7 bases matching TRBD1. Germline CDR1 and CDR2: KGHSH and LQKENI. This CDR3 region has 16 residues. The V gene end was trimmed by 0 bases and the J gene end by 8 bases; junction bases not matched to a gene: 12.

The chain links TRBV5-6 to TRBJ1-3; no definite D call. Trimming removed 2 bases from V and 0 bases from J, with 9 bases in between. In germline, CDR1 is SGHDT, CDR2 YYEEEE. The CDR3 covers 15 residues. CDR3 nucleotide sequence: TGTGCCAGCAGCTTTAACAGAGTCTCTGGAAACACCATATATTTT. This sequence encodes CASSFNRVSGNTIYF.

CDR3 in amino acids: CASSAGTTNQPQHF. For the CDR3, the DNA is TGCGCCAGCAGTGCCGGGACCACAAATCAGCCCCAGCATTTT. This rearrangement joins TRBV10-1 to TRBJ1-5; TRBD1 might be the D (5 bases). V was trimmed by 4 bases and J by 4 bases, leaving 11 bases between them. CDR3 length: 14 residues. Germline loops: CDR1 WNHNN, CDR2 SYGVQD (reference sequence).

The rearrangement joins TRBV19 to TRBJ1-2; D is undetermined. V dropped 6 bases and J dropped 3 bases, with 2 bases sitting between them. Germline V gene sequence: CDR1 LNHDA, CDR2 SQIVND (reference sequence). The CDR3 totals 10 residues. CDR3 residues: CASSDYGYTF. The DNA for the CDR3 is TGTGCCAGTAGCGACTATGGCTACACCTTC. Drawing the rest from reference TRBV19 and TRBJ1-2, the complete variable domain is DGGITQSPKYLFRKEGQNVTLSCEQNLNHDAMYWYRQDPGQGLRLIYYSQIVNDFQKGDIAEGYSVSREKKESFPLTVTSAQKNPTAFYLCASSDYGYTFGSGTRLTVV.

This chain uses TRBV30 with TRBJ1-2, with a tentative D call TRBD1 (5 bases). The CDR3 contains 15 residues. Trimming shortened V by 4 bases and J by 4 bases, and 19 bases separated the two germline ends. Germline CDR1 and CDR2: GTSNPN and SVGIG (reference sequence). Written as DNA, the CDR3 is TGTGCCTGGACCAACCACGCCGGGACCGTCTATGGCTACACCTTC. This codes for CAWTNHAGTVYGYTF.

This chain uses TRBV15 with TRBJ1-6; perhaps TRBD1 as D (6 bases). Between the trimmed V and J ends, which lost 0 bases and 8 bases, there was a span of 17 bases. CDR1 is LNHNV and CDR2 is YYDKDF in the germline V gene (reference sequence). The CDR3 totals 17 residues. CDR3 residues: CATSRDLRGGRDSPLHF. CDR3 in DNA: TGTGCCACCAGCAGAGATCTCAGGGGAGGGCGGGATTCACCCCTCCACTTT. The complete variable domain, with remaining parts taken from reference TRBV15 and TRBJ1-6, reads DAMVIQNPRYQVTQFGKPVTLSCSQTLNHNVMYWYQQKSSQAPKLLFHYYDKDFNNEADTPDNFQSRRPNTSFCFLDIRSPGLGDTAMYLCATSRDLRGGRDSPLHFGNGTRLTVT.

The chain employs TRBV3-1 (or the pseudogene TRBV3-2) and TRBJ1-5; no definite D call. The V end lost 3 bases, the J end lost 3 bases, and 6 bases lay between the germline ends. The CDR3 length is 13 residues. CDR1 and CDR2 from the germline V gene are LGHDT and YNNKEL (reference sequence). The chain's CDR3 is CASSHVNNQPQHF. Here the CDR3 DNA reads TGTGCCAGCAGCCACGTAAACAATCAGCCCCAGCATTTT.

V and J are TRBV20-1 and TRBJ2-7, with D possibly being TRBD2 (6 bases). Germline CDR1 and CDR2: DFQATT and SNEGSKA (reference sequence). The CDR3 extends over 15 amino acids. Trimming took off 3 bases at V and 3 bases at J, with 18 bases between the two ends. CDR3 in DNA: TGCAGTGCTAGTCCGGGAGTGGCGGGCGACTACGAGCAGTACTTC. Translation gives CSASPGVAGDYEQYF.

The chain is built from TRBV6-5 and TRBJ2-1; no reliable D call. V lost 6 bases, J lost 1 base, and 10 bases lay in between. Germline assignment: CDR1 MNHEY and CDR2 SVGAGI. The CDR3 totals 14 residues. CDR3 region: CASRLESSYNEQFF. CDR3 bases: TGTGCCAGCAGACTTGAAAGTTCCTACAATGAGCAGTTCTTC.

The gene calls are TRBV7-5 and TRBJ1-4; the table gives TRBD1 as D, unverified against the DNA. TRBV7-5 is shown as a pseudogene. CDR3 size: 15 residues. DNA for the CDR3: TGTGTCAGAAGCAGGCGACAGGGGGAGGTTGAAAAACTGTTTTTT. It specifies CVRSRRQGEVEKLFF.

The chain joins TRBV5-1 to TRBJ1-3; D is unresolved. V lost 1 base to trimming and J lost 0 bases, with 11 bases between them. Germline values: CDR1 SGHRS, CDR2 YFSETQ. This CDR3 is 16 amino acids long. CDR3 loop: CASSLLPAYSGNTIYF. The CDR3 bases are TGCGCCAGCAGCTTGTTGCCAGCCTACTCTGGAAACACCATATATTTT.

The chain has TRBV28 and TRBJ2-7, with 8 bases aligning to TRBD2. Trimming at V came to 1 base and at J to 0 bases, leaving 17 bases not matched to a gene. CDR1 MDHEN and CDR2 SYDVKM come from the germline V gene. CDR3 size: 20 residues. CDR3 DNA sequence: TGTGCCAGCAGTTTATCGCCCGGCGCTAGCGGGCCAGTGGGCTCCTACGAGCAGTACTTC. Amino acid sequence: CASSLSPGASGPVGSYEQYF.

This clone was detected once. This sequence joins TRBV29-1 and TRBJ1-1; D unresolved. The CDR3 has 13 amino acids. V was clipped by 4 bases and J by 2 bases, with 11 bases between them. Germline V gene data show CDR1 as SQVTM and CDR2 as ANQGSEA. The CDR3 DNA sequence: TGCAGCGTTGGTGGGGTTCTTAACACTGAAGCTTTCTTT. Encoded protein: CSVGGVLNTEAFF.

Here the CDR3 reads CASSLRRMNTEAFF. CDR3 DNA sequence: TGTGCCAGCAGTTTACGGAGAATGAACACTGAAGCTTTCTTT. This chain uses TRBV27 with TRBJ1-1; no definite D call. V gave up 2 bases and J gave up 0 bases, with 7 bases separating them. The CDR3 extends over 14 amino acids. Germline-derived CDR1 and CDR2 are MNHEY and SMNVEV (reference sequence).